This T cell receptor (beta chain) was retrieved from a study of vaccination effects on CD4 cells after COVID-19. This table comes from immunoSEQ multiplex PCR, and its TCRdb copy is limited to in-frame clones, with some not included. Of under 40,000 clones in the sample, roughly 79% are singletons; the top ten hold less than 2%. Remarks on this clone: The antigen remains unidentified.

Expansion of antigen-specific CD4+ T cells with viral peptide pools was carried out by the ViraFEST assay before sequencing. Following a roughly 10-day culture, CD4+ T cells were purified. Either the BNT162b2 or mRNA-1273 vaccine was given to participants in two doses. Cultures received IL-2 medium that replaced half the medium on days 3 and 7. This CDR3 is built from 13 residues. The germline V and J ends were trimmed by 3 bases and 6 bases, with 12 bases remaining between them. CDR1 and CDR2 (germline): MDHEN, SYDVKM. This clonotype was sampled from a human donor who received a COVID-19 vaccine. Some clones in this sample may be carry-over from other donors' samples. Sample: CD4+ T cells from PBMCs cultured with HCoV-NL63 spike peptides, taken after COVID-19 vaccination. The chain combines TRBV28 with TRBJ2-7, with D possibly matching TRBD2 (6 bases). CDR3 sequence reads: CASSFQGSGEQYV. In DNA, the CDR3 is TGTGCCAGCAGTTTTCAGGGTAGCGGCGAGCAGTACGTC.